This T cell receptor (beta chain) was captured in a study of blood T cell repertoires in COVID-19. Study background: Collection of acute and convalescent COVID-19 samples took place in the United States, Italy and Spain. From T cells, B-cell-depleted T cells, or PBMCs came the material, which was cDNA or gDNA.

The CDR3 spans 12 residues. The V gene end was trimmed by 4 bases and the J gene end by 8 bases; junction bases not matched to a gene: 5. The germline V gene encodes CDR1 SQVTM and CDR2 ANQGSEA. Original handling: Nucleated cell counts were estimated from reference gene primer amplification. Profiled with immunoSEQ multiplex PCR; TCRdb holds only in-frame clones, not every one. D and trimming were read from the DNA, whereas the V and J calls and clone size are those reported in that table. The repertoire consists of some 150,000 clones, with under 90% occurring once and the leading ten covering 35% to 40%.

Sequenced: peripheral blood. The chain links TRBV29-1 to TRBJ2-3; TRBD2 agrees at 8 bases. This TCR was recovered from a human donor in a cohort sampled during active COVID-19. CDR3 DNA sequence: TGCAGCGTTGTCGGGGGGGGGCCTACGCAGTATTTT. Translation gives CSVVGGGPTQYF.